This passage covers 31 T cell receptor beta chains from one sample sequenced in a study of cytomegalovirus exposure and HLA in healthy donors. Sequenced by immunoSEQ multiplex PCR; TCRdb stores in-frame clones only, minus some. The table has 55,000 to 80,000 clones, roughly 94% seen once. The material sequenced was PBMCs. The source of these receptors is a woman aged 18-29 years in good health and CMV-seropositive.

The chain is built from TRBV18 and TRBJ1-4; D not certain. The CDR3 length is 13 residues. V lost 3 bases and J lost 5, with 7 bases in between. The V gene's germline CDR1 is KGHSH and CDR2 LQKENI. The CDR3 is CASSPVENEKLFF. DNA for the CDR3: TGTGCCAGCTCACCGGTAGAGAATGAAAAACTGTTTTTT.

J is TRBJ2-1 and V is TRBV5-4; 8 nucleotides agree with TRBD1. CDR1 is SGHNT and CDR2 is YYREEE in the germline V gene (reference sequence). The ends lost 5 bases at V and 4 bases at J; junction bases unmatched: 5. CDR3 length: 14 amino acids. The CDR3 here is CASRVGQEYNEQFF. The CDR3 DNA reads TGTGCCAGCAGAGTGGGACAGGAATACAATGAGCAGTTCTTC.

This sequence joins TRBV5-1 and TRBJ1-1; 9 nucleotides line up with TRBD1. Germline V gene data show CDR1 as SGHRS and CDR2 as YFSETQ. This CDR3 is built from 15 residues. V was pared by 1 base and J by 2 bases, with 3 bases of the junction left unmatched. CDR3 loop: CASSLMGQGNTEAFF. The DNA of the CDR3 is TGCGCCAGCAGCTTGATGGGACAGGGCAACACTGAAGCTTTCTTT. Full variable domain (remainder filled in from reference TRBV5-1 and TRBJ1-1): KAGVTQTPRYLIKTRGQQVTLSCSPISGHRSVSWYQQTPGQGLQFLFEYFSETQRNKGNFPGRFSGRQFSNSRSEMNVSTLELGDSALYLCASSLMGQGNTEAFFGQGTRLTVV.

The V call is TRBV28, the J call TRBJ1-1, with 8 bases matching TRBD1. The length of the CDR3 is 13 residues. Losses at the gene ends were 3 bases for V and 12 bases for J; bases not matched to a gene: 9. CDR1 is MDHEN and CDR2 is SYDVKM in the germline V gene. CDR3 sequence: CASSLRQGLGSFF. CDR3 coding DNA: TGTGCCAGCAGTTTGCGACAGGGGCTGGGTTCTTTCTTT.

The chain employs TRBV10-2 and TRBJ2-2; TRBD2 aligns across 8 bases. Per the germline V gene, CDR1 is WSHSY and CDR2 is SAAADI. V gave up 10 bases and J gave up 5 bases; unmatched junction bases: 3. The CDR3 runs to 12 residues. CDR3 coding DNA: TGCGCCATCGGCGGGGGGACCGGGGAGCTGTTTTTT. Amino acids: CAIGGGTGELFF.

This CDR3 is CASRTLAGSSYNEQFF. The CDR3 DNA reads as TGTGCCAGCAGGACCCTCGCTGGGAGCTCCTACAATGAGCAGTTCTTC. This chain links TRBV28 with TRBJ2-1; a weak D match, TRBD2 (5 bases). The CDR3 spans 16 residues. Germline CDR1 is MDHEN and CDR2 is SYDVKM. V was cut by 6 bases and J by 0 bases, with 15 bases left in between.

Note on this clone: A junction end diverges from the germline sequence, so it may reflect a read error. This rearrangement joins TRBV7-9 to TRBJ2-7; 10 bases map to TRBD2. Germline CDR1 and CDR2: SEHNR and FQNEAQ (reference sequence). The CDR3 loop spans 14 amino acids. The CDR3 loop is CASSLAGETYEQYF. In nucleotides, the CDR3 is TGTGCCAGCAGCCTAGCGGGAGAGACCTACGAGCAGTACTTC.

J is TRBJ1-1 and V is TRBV7-9; D ambiguous. V dropped 7 bases and J dropped 0 bases, with 12 bases sitting between them. Germline CDR1 SEHNR, CDR2 FQNEAQ (reference sequence). This CDR3 spans 14 amino acids. DNA of the CDR3: TGTGCCAGCACCCAGAACGTCGTGAACACTGAAGCTTTCTTT. Translation: CASTQNVVNTEAFF. The complete variable domain, with remaining parts taken from reference TRBV7-9 and TRBJ1-1, reads DTGVSQNPRHKITKRGQNVTFRCDPISEHNRLYWYRQTLGQGPEFLTYFQNEAQLEKSRLLSDRFSAERPKGSFSTLEIQRTEQGDSAMYLCASTQNVVNTEAFFGQGTRLTVV.

The chain has TRBV7-9 and TRBJ2-7; 8 bases fit TRBD2. Germline loops: CDR1 SEHNR, CDR2 FQNEAQ (reference sequence). This CDR3 contains 14 residues. With 3 bases clipped from V and 1 base from J, the junction kept 2 bases outside the gene matches. The CDR3 reads CASSLGTRSYEQYF. The CDR3 DNA reads TGTGCCAGCAGCTTGGGGACTAGGTCCTACGAGCAGTACTTC.

The chain recombines TRBV9 with TRBJ2-5, with D unclear. The V end lost 0 bases, the J end lost 0 bases, and 9 bases lay between the germline ends. CDR1 SGDLS and CDR2 YYNGEE come from the germline V gene. The CDR3 sequence is 15 residues long. The CDR3 nucleotides read TGTGCCAGCAGCGTAGTCGCGGCAGACCAAGAGACCCAGTACTTC. It translates to CASSVVAADQETQYF.

The chain couples TRBV5-8 to TRBJ1-3; unclear D gene. Trimming cost V 4 bases and J 0 bases, with 14 bases left between them. CDR3 size: 16 residues. The germline gives CDR1 SGHTS, CDR2 YDEGEE. CDR3: CASSLPRGNSGNTIYF. The CDR3 DNA reads TGTGCCAGCAGCCTACCCCGGGGAAACTCTGGAAACACCATATATTTT.

The rearrangement joins TRBV4-3 to TRBJ1-2; D is unclear. V shed 0 bases and J shed 5 bases, with 10 bases lying between them. This CDR3 is built from 14 residues. Germline V gene sequence: CDR1 LGHNA, CDR2 YSLEER. The CDR3 nucleotides are TGCGCCAGCAGCCAAGATCTGGGCCGTTATGGCTACACCTTC. This gives the protein CASSQDLGRYGYTF.

The rearrangement joins TRBV7-9 to TRBJ2-2; TRBD1 agrees at 8 bases. Germline assignment: CDR1 SEHNR and CDR2 FQNEAQ (reference sequence). CDR3 length: 15 residues. The V and J ends lost 5 bases and 2 bases, in that order; junction bases with no gene match: 4. The CDR3, as DNA: TGTGCCAGCAGCATCGGACAGGGAAACACCGGGGAGCTGTTTTTT. Amino acids: CASSIGQGNTGELFF.

V usage is TRBV27 and J usage is TRBJ1-2; 7 nucleotides align to TRBD1. This CDR3 has 14 amino acids. With V trimmed by 8 bases and J by 7 bases, 13 bases remained unmatched. CDR1 and CDR2 from the germline V gene are MNHEY and SMNVEV (reference sequence). The CDR3 nucleotides are TGTGCCAGCTCCCCCCCAGGGGGAGCGGGTGGCTACACCTTC. This translates into CASSPPGGAGGYTF.

This clone is a singleton in its sample. The J gene is TRBJ1-5, the V gene TRBV25-1; D remains unclear. V was clipped by 4 bases and J by 3 bases, with 10 bases between them. The CDR3 sequence is 14 residues long. CDR1 is MGHDK and CDR2 is SYGVNS in the germline V gene. The CDR3 coding sequence is TGTGCCAGCAGTGGCGACACCATCAATCAGCCCCAGCATTTT. Translation gives CASSGDTINQPQHF.

This chain uses TRBV7-8 with TRBJ2-7; 9 bases agree with TRBD1. CDR1 and CDR2 from the germline V gene are SGHVS and FQNEAQ. CDR3 length: 17 residues. The junction had 14 bases not matched to a gene; V was cut back by 4 bases and J by 4 bases. The CDR3 coding sequence is TGTGCCAGCAGCTCAGTCCCGGGACAGGGCGGGTTTTACGAGCAGTACTTC. Translated, it gives CASSSVPGQGGFYEQYF. Full variable domain (rest looked up from reference TRBV7-8 and TRBJ2-7): GAGVSQSPRYKVAKRGQDVALRCDPISGHVSLFWYQQALGQGPEFLTYFQNEAQLDKSGLPSDRFFAERPEGSVSTLKIQRTQQEDSAVYLCASSSVPGQGGFYEQYFGPGTRLTVT.

The chain is built from TRBV28 and TRBJ2-7, with D possibly being TRBD2 (6 bases). This CDR3 is built from 14 residues. Germline V CDR1 and CDR2: MDHEN, SYDVKM. Trimming removed 5 bases at V and 7 bases at J, with 18 bases between. The CDR3 bases are TGTGCCAGCAGTCGGGACTCCTCCTCCGGGGAGCAGTACTTC. Protein product: CASSRDSSSGEQYF.

The chain has TRBV2 and TRBJ1-4, with 7 bases that match TRBD1. J gave up 8 bases and V 6 bases, and 27 bases lay outside the gene matches. This CDR3 contains 20 residues. Germline V lookup: CDR1 SNHLY, CDR2 FYNNEI. The CDR3 nucleotides read TGTGCCAGCAGCGGATCATTACTCGGACAGGCCGCTCATACATGGGAAAAACTGTTTTTT. It encodes CASSGSLLGQAAHTWEKLFF.

The chain is built from TRBV7-2 and TRBJ2-2; D possibly corresponds to TRBD1 (6 bases). The CDR3 runs 14 residues. V lost 5 bases to trimming and J lost 2 bases, with 9 bases between them. Germline loops: CDR1 SGHTA, CDR2 FQGNSA. CDR3 sequence reads: CASSPDSNTGELFF. CDR3 sequence (DNA): TGTGCCAGCAGCCCGGACAGTAACACCGGGGAGCTGTTTTTT.

The chain combines TRBV28 with TRBJ1-6; D gene ambiguous. Germline CDR1 reads MDHEN; CDR2 reads SYDVKM. CDR3 size: 15 residues. The V gene lost 2 bases and the J gene lost 3 bases, with 8 bases spanning the gap. The DNA of the CDR3 is TGTGCCAGCAGTTTAAGACGGGACTATAATTCACCCCTCCACTTT. Translating it yields CASSLRRDYNSPLHF.

The chain links TRBV2 to TRBJ2-7, with a tentative D call TRBD1 (6 bases). The CDR3 extends over 13 amino acids. From germline, CDR1 is SNHLY and CDR2 FYNNEI. Trimming took off 7 bases at V and 4 bases at J, with 14 bases between the two ends. Here the CDR3 DNA reads TGTGCCAGCATTATTGGGGGCCGTTACGAGCAGTACTTC. Translation gives CASIIGGRYEQYF.

The V call is TRBV28, the J call TRBJ2-5; 13 bases fit TRBD2. The CDR3 extends over 15 amino acids. CDR1 MDHEN and CDR2 SYDVKM come from the germline V gene. J lost 3 bases, V lost 6 bases, and 4 bases had no gene match. CDR3 nucleotides: TGTGCCAGCAGAATAACTAGCGGGGGGGAAGAGACCCAGTACTTC. This codes for CASRITSGGEETQYF. The full variable domain, with the rest looked up from reference TRBV28 and TRBJ2-5, is DVKVTQSSRYLVKRTGEKVFLECVQDMDHENMFWYRQDPGLGLRLIYFSYDVKMKEKGDIPEGYSVSREKKERFSLILESASTNQTSMYLCASRITSGGEETQYFGPGTRLLVL.

V usage is TRBV30 and J usage is TRBJ1-2; possibly TRBD1 for D (6 bases). Germline V gene lookup returns CDR1 GTSNPN and CDR2 SVGIG (reference sequence). V shed 3 bases and J shed 5 bases, with 16 bases lying between them. CDR3 length equals 14 residues. CDR3 sequence (DNA): TGTGCCTGGAGGGACACAGGGTTAGGGTATGGCTACACCTTC. Amino acid sequence: CAWRDTGLGYGYTF.

The genes are TRBV7-9 and TRBJ2-7, with 10 positions matching TRBD2. V was clipped by 5 bases and J by 0 bases; unmatched bases: 7. Germline V lookup: CDR1 SEHNR, CDR2 FQNEAQ (reference sequence). The length of the CDR3 is 16 residues. Here the CDR3 reads CASSLGTSDSSYEQYF. The DNA for the CDR3 is TGTGCCAGCAGCCTGGGGACTAGCGATAGCTCCTACGAGCAGTACTTC.

The chain recombines TRBV7-2 with TRBJ2-1; 8 bases align to TRBD2. CDR1 is SGHTA and CDR2 is FQGNSA in the germline V gene. J gave up 5 bases and V 1 base, and 1 base lay outside the gene matches. This CDR3 spans 14 amino acids. For the CDR3, the DNA is TGTGCCAGCAGCTTAGGCGGGGGGAACAATGAGCAGTTCTTC. Amino acids: CASSLGGGNNEQFF. Based on the CDR3 plus reference TRBV7-2 and TRBJ2-1, the full variable domain is GAGVSQSPSNKVTEKGKDVELRCDPISGHTALYWYRQSLGQGLEFLIYFQGNSAPDKSGLPSDRFSAERTGGSVSTLTIQRTQQEDSAVYLCASSLGGGNNEQFFGPGTRLTVL.

J is TRBJ2-5 and V is TRBV7-9; D may be TRBD1 (6 bases). With 6 bases removed from V and 5 bases from J, the gap between germline ends came to 16 bases. From germline, CDR1 is SEHNR and CDR2 FQNEAQ (reference sequence). The CDR3 has 14 residues. CDR3 in DNA: TGTGCCAGCAGTTCTCGGGATAGGGGGGAGACCCAGTACTTC. As protein: CASSSRDRGETQYF. The variable domain in full, completed from reference TRBV7-9 and TRBJ2-5, reads DTGVSQNPRHKITKRGQNVTFRCDPISEHNRLYWYRQTLGQGPEFLTYFQNEAQLEKSRLLSDRFSAERPKGSFSTLEIQRTEQGDSAMYLCASSSRDRGETQYFGPGTRLLVL.

The CDR3 nucleotides read TGTGCCAGCAGCCAATACCCGGGACAGGAATATGGCTACACCTTC. Translating it yields CASSQYPGQEYGYTF. This chain links TRBV5-6 with TRBJ1-2, with 8 bases fitting TRBD1. The trim removed 4 bases at V and 5 bases at J, leaving 10 bases unmatched. The V gene's germline CDR1 is SGHDT and CDR2 YYEEEE. CDR3 size: 15 residues.

The chain is built from TRBV7-3 and TRBJ2-1; TRBD2 agrees at 13 bases. The CDR3 sequence is 15 residues long. Germline assignment: CDR1 SGHTA and CDR2 FQGTGA. The V gene end was trimmed by 5 bases and the J gene end by 5 bases; junction bases not matched to a gene: 3. CDR3 sequence: CASSGGTSGDNEQFF. CDR3 bases: TGTGCCAGCAGCGGAGGGACTAGCGGGGACAATGAGCAGTTCTTC.

The V and J genes are TRBV28 and TRBJ1-2, with 7 bases identical to TRBD1. This CDR3 has 16 residues. Germline assignment: CDR1 MDHEN and CDR2 SYDVKM. The ends lost 6 bases at V and 3 bases at J; junction bases unmatched: 13. CDR3 protein: CASRERQGGADYGYTF. As DNA, the CDR3 is TGTGCCAGCAGAGAGCGCCAAGGGGGCGCCGACTATGGCTACACCTTC.

V and J are TRBV28 and TRBJ1-5, with 9 nucleotides matching TRBD1. Unmatched junction bases numbered 12, after V lost 6 bases and J lost 6 bases. The germline CDR1 and CDR2 sequences are MDHEN and SYDVKM. This CDR3 is 16 amino acids long. Written as DNA, the CDR3 is TGTGCCAGCAGCCGACTTCCGAGGACAGGGGTTCAGCCCCAGCATTTT. It codes for CASSRLPRTGVQPQHF.

The chain has TRBV9 and TRBJ2-3, with 11 bases that match TRBD2. CDR3 size: 18 residues. After removal of 0 bases from V and 6 bases from J, the junction contained 12 bases not matched to a gene. Looked up from germline, CDR1 is SGDLS and CDR2 is YYNGEE. CDR3 sequence reads: CASSVGLAGIVYGDTQYF. Here the CDR3 DNA reads TGTGCCAGCAGCGTAGGACTAGCGGGGATTGTATATGGGGATACGCAGTATTTT. The complete variable domain, with remaining parts taken from reference TRBV9 and TRBJ2-3, reads DSGVTQTPKHLITATGQRVTLRCSPRSGDLSVYWYQQSLDQGLQFLIQYYNGEERAKGNILERFSAQQFPDLHSELNLSSLELGDSALYFCASSVGLAGIVYGDTQYFGPGTRLTVL.